This T cell receptor (beta chain) came from a study of radiation and T cells in renal cell carcinoma (TCRdb year 2020). Turning to the overall study: Samples came from a clinical trial, in which primary renal cell carcinomas received 15 Gy stereotactic body radiation therapy followed by nephrectomy 4 weeks later. In the approximately 58 samples combined, about 4 million unique CDR3 nucleotide sequences were found, encoding approximately 2,800,000 unique CDR3 amino acid sequences. TCR beta sequencing covered 50 to 55 samples in total, comprising some 26 tumors and roughly 27 peripheral blood samples. The full study reports these points: Effects of radiation dose or scheduling on the TCR repertoire could not be addressed with the single-armed trial design. Because no pretreatment tumor biopsies were available, whether clonotypes were present in the tumor at baseline could not be determined. Changes in the blood repertoire were not tracked past 4 weeks after treatment. An increase in top tumor clonotypes in blood was observed from baseline to 2 weeks post-radiation, followed by contraction by 4 weeks, which was taken to suggest transient expansion of tumor-resident clones.

Turning to this clone: The antigen it recognizes is unknown. Base qualities are not provided; no much larger clone lies one nucleotide away.

The immunoSEQ kit was used, according to the manufacturer's recommendations, to generate TCR beta libraries from genomic DNA. Library preparation used a first multiplex PCR with proprietary primers, then a second PCR adding unique barcodes, with bead cleanups after each round. Each sample batch included a kit-provided positive control reaction and a negative control reaction. The final libraries were assessed on an Agilent 4200 TapeStation D1000 ScreenTape, pooled by volume, and quantified by qPCR. Sequencing was performed on an Illumina NextSeq500 using a MidOutput 150-cycle cartridge, with 156 Read1 cycles, 15 Index1 cycles, and the kit custom primers. The pooled library was loaded at 1.0 pM with a roughly 20% PhiX control spike-in. Concerning the study's data processing: The vendor-processed data were analyzed in R, and a clonotype was defined as all T cells that share the same CDR3 nucleotide sequence. For clone abundance analyses, frequencies were normalized to the 10,000 most abundant clones per sample. Public T cell clones, which averaged fewer than five per sample, were excluded before analysis. Tumor-enriched and baseline blood-enriched clonotypes were defined by at least a 32-fold difference in abundance between compartments. Clonotypes expanded or contracted between blood time points were identified with a beta-binomial differential abundance model. The Baroni-Urbani and Buser coefficient was used to measure tumor-blood repertoire similarity, and groups were compared with two-tailed Wilcoxon tests in R. TCRdb took over this immuneACCESS table, retaining in-frame rearrangements with V and J assigned. Such tables are incomplete; in checked studies, under half of the missing clones stem from an unresolved V gene, and the remainder is unexplained. V and J calls and clone size are those listed in that table; D and trimming were worked out from the DNA. Here the sample has about 120,000 clones; over 75% occur a single time. Jointly, the top ten make up 1.5% to 2% of the sample.

Taken from cysteine to phenylalanine, the CDR3 has 15 residues. Solely the CDR3 DNA is kept, with 45 bases framed from the first base. CDR1 SGHTA and CDR2 FQGNSA were looked up in the germline V gene. Compared with germline, V lacks 3 bases and J lacks 2 bases; bases without a gene match: 6. The time point label for this specimen denotes: blood 2 weeks post-SBRT. The treatment or condition label, read with the paper, signifies: 15 Gy SBRT to primary tumor, nephrectomy 4 weeks later. Serial peripheral blood from radiation-treated patients was sampled at baseline, 2 weeks and 4 weeks after SBRT to track tumor-enriched clonotypes. Every patient's renal cell carcinoma showed clear cell pathology. Genomic DNA for TCR sequencing was prepared using the QIAamp DNA Blood Mini Kit (Qiagen). Samples were included in the analyses only if all quality control checks were passed.

This clonotype originated in a woman aged 60 to 75 with renal cell carcinoma. The sample in question was blood, obtained from a patient whose treatment included radiotherapy and nephrectomy. The chain is encoded by TRBV7-2 joined to TRBJ2-5; TRBD2 lines up with 7 middle nucleotides. The bases read TGTGCCAGCAGCTTTTCTAGCGGACTACAAGAGACCCAGTACTTC. This codes for CASSFSSGLQETQYF.